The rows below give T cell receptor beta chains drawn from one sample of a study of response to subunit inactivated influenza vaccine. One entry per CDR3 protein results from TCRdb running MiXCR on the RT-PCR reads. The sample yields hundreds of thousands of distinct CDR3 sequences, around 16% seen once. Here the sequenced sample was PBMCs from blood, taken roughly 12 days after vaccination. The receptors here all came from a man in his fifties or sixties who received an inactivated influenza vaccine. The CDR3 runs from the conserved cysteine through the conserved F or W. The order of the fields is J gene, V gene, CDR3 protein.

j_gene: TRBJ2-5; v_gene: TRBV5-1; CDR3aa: CASSQGTGSETRTQYF
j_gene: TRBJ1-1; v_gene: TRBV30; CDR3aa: CAWTWTPWGMNTEAFF
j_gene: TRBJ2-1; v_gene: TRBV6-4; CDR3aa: CASSPGLASPEQFF
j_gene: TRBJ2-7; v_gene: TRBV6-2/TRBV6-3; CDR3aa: CASSPRGTGGLYEQYF
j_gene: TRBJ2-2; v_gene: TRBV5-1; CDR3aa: CASSHGLRDTGELFF
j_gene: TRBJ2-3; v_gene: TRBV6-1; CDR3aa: CASRTPGGTDTQYF
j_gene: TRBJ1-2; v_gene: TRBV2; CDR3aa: CASSASFLGYANYGYTF
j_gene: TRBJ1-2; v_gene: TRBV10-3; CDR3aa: CAISESVIADSAFGYTF
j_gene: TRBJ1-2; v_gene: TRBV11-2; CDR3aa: CASSSGGIYGYTF
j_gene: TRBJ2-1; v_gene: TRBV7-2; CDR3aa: CASSLVASVRINEQFF
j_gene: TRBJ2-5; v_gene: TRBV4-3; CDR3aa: CASSQEQGLETQYF
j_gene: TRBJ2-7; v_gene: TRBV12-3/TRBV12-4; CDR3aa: CASSNRGGPSYEQYF
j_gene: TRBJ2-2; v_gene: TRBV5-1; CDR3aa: CASRPLYTGELFF
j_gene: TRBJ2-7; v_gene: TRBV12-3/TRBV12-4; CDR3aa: CASSSSGEQYF
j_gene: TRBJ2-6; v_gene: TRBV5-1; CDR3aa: CASSPGTGSDVLTF
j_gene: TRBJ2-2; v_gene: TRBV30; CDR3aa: CAWSRQPNTGELFF
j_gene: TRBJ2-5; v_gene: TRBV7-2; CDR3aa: CASSMPGMETQYF
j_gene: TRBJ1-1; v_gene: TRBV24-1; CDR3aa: CATIGGTEAFF
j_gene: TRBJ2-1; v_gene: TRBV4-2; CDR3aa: CASSRYRGRRTSYNEQFF
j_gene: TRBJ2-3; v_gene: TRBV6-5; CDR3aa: CASSYYRGHTDTQYF
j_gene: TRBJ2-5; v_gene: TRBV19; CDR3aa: CASSIGRMGQETQYF
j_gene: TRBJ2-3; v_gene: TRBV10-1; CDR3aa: CASSDGGTSDTQYF
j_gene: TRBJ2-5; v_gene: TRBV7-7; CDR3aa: CASSLQTGWGETQYF
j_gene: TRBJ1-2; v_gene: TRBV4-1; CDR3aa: CASSQIDRGNYGYTF
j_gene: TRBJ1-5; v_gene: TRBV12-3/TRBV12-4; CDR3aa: CASSPDWNQPQHF
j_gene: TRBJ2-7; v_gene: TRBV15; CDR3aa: CATSRSRQDNYEQYF
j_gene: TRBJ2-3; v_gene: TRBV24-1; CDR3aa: CATSEPGTSGNTQYF
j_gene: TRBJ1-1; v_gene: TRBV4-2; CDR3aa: CASSQDIRGSMNTEAFF
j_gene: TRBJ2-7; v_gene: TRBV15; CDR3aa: CATSKFQGSSYEQYF
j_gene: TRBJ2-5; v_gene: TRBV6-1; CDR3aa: CASSESFAGQETQYF
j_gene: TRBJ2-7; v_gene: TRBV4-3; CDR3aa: CASSQDRDSYEQYF
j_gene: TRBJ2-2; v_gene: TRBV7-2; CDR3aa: CASSKWASTTGELFF
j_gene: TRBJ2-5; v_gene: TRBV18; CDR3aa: CASSPETDFRETQYF
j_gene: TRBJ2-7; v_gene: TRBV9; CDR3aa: CASSPGTSGASYEQYF
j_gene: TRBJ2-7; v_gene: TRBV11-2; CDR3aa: CASSPVAGRHEQYF
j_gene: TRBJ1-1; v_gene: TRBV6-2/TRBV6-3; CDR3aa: CAIAEVEGEAFF
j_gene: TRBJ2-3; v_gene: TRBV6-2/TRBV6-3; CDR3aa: CASSYQIAGVGDTQYF
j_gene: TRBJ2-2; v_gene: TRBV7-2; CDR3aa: CASSPQGGPLTGELFF
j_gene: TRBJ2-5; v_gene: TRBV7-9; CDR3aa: CASSLGLATQTQYF
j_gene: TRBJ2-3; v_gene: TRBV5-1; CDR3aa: CASSHLSETDTQYF
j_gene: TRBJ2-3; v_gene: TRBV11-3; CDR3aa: CASSPGVRGNTQYF
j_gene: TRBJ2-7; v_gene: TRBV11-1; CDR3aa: CASSLSIIGLAGGSVGHEQYF
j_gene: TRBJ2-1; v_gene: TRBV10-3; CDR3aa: CAAGTKRELYEQFF
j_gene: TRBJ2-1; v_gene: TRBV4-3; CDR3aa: CASSQAGGDEQFF
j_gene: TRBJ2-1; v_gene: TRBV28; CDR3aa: CASSSYLGQGVDNEQFF
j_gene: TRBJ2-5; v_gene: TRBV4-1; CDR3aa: CASSQGPWETQYF
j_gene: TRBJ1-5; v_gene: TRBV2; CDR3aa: CASSVTGVQPQHF
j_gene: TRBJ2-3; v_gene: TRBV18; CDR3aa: CASSPQVQRELPDTQYF
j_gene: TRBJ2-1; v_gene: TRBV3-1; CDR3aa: CASSQDGHISYNEQFF
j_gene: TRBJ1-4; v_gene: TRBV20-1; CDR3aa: CSARGTADEKLFF
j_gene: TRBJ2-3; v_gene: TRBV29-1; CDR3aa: CSVEDRSGTDTQYF
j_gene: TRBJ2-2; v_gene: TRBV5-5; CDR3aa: CASSLIGGGNTGELFF